This record looks at one T cell receptor beta chain sequence and its context. Its antigen is as yet unknown. The V end was cut by 2 bases, the J end by 0 bases, with 6 bases between. This CDR3 comprises 14 residues. Germline CDR1 is SGHAT and CDR2 is FQNNGV. The record originates from a study of T cell responses to AZD1222 COVID-19 vaccine. The study's findings and limits: In the spike-specific TCR repertoire, nearly half reportedly target unmutated variant regions. Donors, mostly white British, included more females; clonal diversity was possibly underestimated. Vaccine-associated CD4 TCRs ranged over spike, dominating at 160-218 and 743-854. Only a handful of AZD1222 recipients were seropositive at baseline.

Profiling relied on immunoSEQ multiplex PCR, and the TCRdb table lists in-frame clones only, not all of them. The sample has 150,000 or so clones, 75% to 90% seen once. The chain employs TRBV11-2 and TRBJ2-3, with D possibly being TRBD2 (6 bases). The sequence was obtained from an adult in good health. The sample consisted of peripheral blood, taken on day 0 of AZD1222 vaccination. For the CDR3, the DNA is TGTGCCAGCAGCTTACGGGGGAGCACAGATACGCAGTATTTT. It codes for CASSLRGSTDTQYF. Full variable domain (remainder filled in from reference TRBV11-2 and TRBJ2-3): EAGVAQSPRYKIIEKRQSVAFWCNPISGHATLYWYQQILGQGPKLLIQFQNNGVVDDSQLPKDRFSAERLKGVDSTLKIQPAKLEDSAVYLCASSLRGSTDTQYFGPGTRLTVL.